The T cell receptor beta chain described here comes from a study of regulatory T cells in long-lasting Graves disease. The sample holds a few counts of this clonotype. CDR3-region Arm-PCR and iRepertoire HTBI primers produced the TCR beta libraries. Using its own MiXCR run on the multiplex PCR reads, TCRdb lists one record per CDR3 protein. The sample shows roughly 500,000 distinct CDR3 sequences, roughly 14% of them seen only once. There are 13 residues in the CDR3. Germline V gene sequence: CDR1 SQVTM, CDR2 ANQGSEA. V lost 2 bases and J lost 6, with 14 bases in between. The time point is: newly diagnosed GD, antithyroid drugs for less than 3 months. With RNA extracted from PBMCs as input, the TCR library was made. The same sample was also studied in work on T cells in Graves' hyperthyroidism and ophthalmopathy.

The sample in question was peripheral blood mononuclear cells (PBMCs), obtained at new diagnosis, from a patient treated with antithyroid drugs. The TCR was taken from a man under 40 with Graves disease. This sequence joins TRBV29-1 and TRBJ2-7, with a weak D call TRBD2 (7 bases). The CDR3 reads CSVETGRGAEQYF. In DNA, the CDR3 is TGCAGCGTTGAAACGGGACGGGGGGCCGAGCAGTACTTC.